A selection of T cell receptor beta chains follows, all from one sample in a study of blood T cell repertoires in COVID-19. TCRdb's copy holds only in-frame clones and misses some; the assay was immunoSEQ multiplex PCR. Here the sample spans hundreds of thousands of clones, more than 60% being singletons. The material sequenced was peripheral blood. The origin of the receptors is a woman in her forties with active or convalescent COVID-19. CDR3s include the opening cysteine and the closing phenylalanine or tryptophan. The D gene is left open where the match is weak. Clone size appears in some rows only: once, few, many, or a class for an expanded clone.

TRBJ1-2 | . | TRBV28 | TRBD1 | TGTGCCAGCAGGATGGAGGACAGGGACTTCTATGGCTACACCTTC | CASRMEDRDFYGYTF
TRBJ2-2 | . | TRBV11-2 | . | TGTGCCAGCAGCTATTGGGCGGGAACCGGGGAGCTGTTTTTT | CASSYWAGTGELFF
TRBJ1-2 | . | TRBV14 | . | TGTGCCAGCAGCCAAGCGGGTTCCTATGGCTACACCTTC | CASSQAGSYGYTF
TRBJ2-5 | . | TRBV18 | . | TGTGCCAGCTCACGACCTTTGACGGGTGACGAGACCCAGTACTTC | CASSRPLTGDETQYF
TRBJ2-5 | . | TRBV27 | . | TGTGCCAGCAGTTTGAGGCAGTACCAAGAGACCCAGTACTTC | CASSLRQYQETQYF
TRBJ1-2 | . | TRBV4-2 | . | TGTGCCAGCAGCCCCGACGGGTATGGCTACACCTTC | CASSPDGYGYTF
TRBJ1-3 | . | TRBV19 | TRBD1 | TGTGCCAGTACGGACAGGGGATTCTCTGGAAACACCATATATTTT | CASTDRGFSGNTIYF
TRBJ1-1 | . | TRBV28 | TRBD1 | TGTGCCAGCAGTCCCGACAGGGGGCAGGCTTTCTTT | CASSPDRGQAFF
TRBJ2-5 | . | TRBV11-2 | . | TGTGCCAGCAGCTCCAACTGGGAGACCCAGTACTTC | CASSSNWETQYF
TRBJ1-2 | . | TRBV12-3/TRBV12-4 | TRBD1 | TGTGCCAGCAGTCCTGTGACAGGGTTCGGCTACACCTTC | CASSPVTGFGYTF
TRBJ1-1 | few | TRBV12-3/TRBV12-4 | . | TGTGCCAGCAGTTTAGCGGGCGTTGAAGCTTTCTTT | CASSLAGVEAFF
TRBJ1-1 | many | TRBV10-2 | . | TGCGCCAGCAGCTTGGACAGAAGTGAAGCTTTCTTT | CASSLDRSEAFF
TRBJ1-4 | . | TRBV2 | . | TGTGCCAGCAGCCTAGCAGGCCAGCCTAATGAAAAACTGTTTTTT | CASSLAGQPNEKLFF
TRBJ2-2 | . | TRBV2 | . | TGTGCCAGCAGTGAAACGGTCCTAACCGGGGAGCTGTTTTTT | CASSETVLTGELFF
TRBJ1-2 | . | TRBV2 | . | TGTGCCAGCAGTGAGGGGGCACGGAATGGCTACACCTTC | CASSEGARNGYTF
TRBJ1-1 | few | TRBV6-5 | TRBD1 | TGTGCCAGCAGTTACGCACCCGGGACAGGGACTGAAGCTTTCTTT | CASSYAPGTGTEAFF
TRBJ2-1 | . | TRBV10-3 | TRBD1 | TGTGCCATCAGTGAGTCGACAGGGGGCAATGAGCAGTTCTTC | CAISESTGGNEQFF
TRBJ1-4 | . | TRBV6-5 | TRBD1 | TGTGCCAGCAGGGACAGGGGGACGGCTAATGAAAAACTGTTTTTT | CASRDRGTANEKLFF
TRBJ1-1 | . | TRBV15 | . | TGTGCCACCAGCAGGGGGGAGGGGACTGAAGCTTTCTTT | CATSRGEGTEAFF
TRBJ1-4 | . | TRBV19 | TRBD1 | TGTGCCAGTAGTATATTAGGACAGGGAGGTGAAAAACTGTTTTTT | CASSILGQGGEKLFF
TRBJ1-2 | . | TRBV7-8 | . | TGTGCCAGCAGCTTTGTAGGAGCTAACTATGGCTACACCTTC | CASSFVGANYGYTF
TRBJ1-2 | . | TRBV15 | TRBD1 | TGTGCCACCAGCAGAGGGGACAGGGGGCGAAGCTATGGCTACACCTTC | CATSRGDRGRSYGYTF
TRBJ1-2 | . | TRBV12-3/TRBV12-4 | TRBD1 | TGTGCCAGCAGTTCCGGGACAGGGTACACCTTC | CASSSGTGYTF